Listed here are 12 T cell receptor beta chains from one sample, sequenced in a study of cytomegalovirus exposure and HLA in healthy donors. Vbeta (60) and Jbeta (13) primers were used in the PCR. Libraries were prepared by immunoSEQ multiplex PCR; TCRdb keeps only in-frame clonotypes and omits some of them. The sample contains fewer than 250,000 clones, 65% to 75% of which appear only once. Specimen: PBMCs. The receptors come from a woman under 40 in good health and CMV-seronegative.

The chain recombines TRBV5-1 with TRBJ2-2, with unresolved D. V lost 4 bases and J 6 bases, leaving 10 bases between the germline ends. CDR3 length equals 13 residues. Germline CDR1 and CDR2: SGHRS and YFSETQ. CDR3 loop: CASSRLEAGELFF. Written as DNA, the CDR3 is TGCGCCAGCAGCCGTCTTGAGGCCGGGGAGCTGTTTTTT.

The V and J genes are TRBV29-1 and TRBJ2-5; D may be TRBD1 (6 bases). V was cut by 5 bases and J by 7 bases, with 20 bases left in between. CDR1 is SQVTM and CDR2 is ANQGSEA in the germline V gene. The CDR3 consists of 14 residues. As DNA, the CDR3 is TGCAGCGTTCAGCAGGGGACGGGGCTGAGGACCCAGTACTTC. Encoded protein: CSVQQGTGLRTQYF. The full variable domain, its missing parts supplied by reference TRBV29-1 and TRBJ2-5, is SAVISQKPSRDICQRGTSLTIQCQVDSQVTMMFWYRQQPGQSLTLIATANQGSEATYESGFVIDKFPISRPNLTFSTLTVSNMSPEDSSIYLCSVQQGTGLRTQYFGPGTRLLVL.

This clone occurred once. The V gene is TRBV11-3, the J gene TRBJ2-3, with TRBD2 matching over 9 bases. V was pared by 7 bases and J by 3 bases, with 5 bases of the junction left unmatched. Per germline, CDR1 SGHNT and CDR2 YENEEA. This CDR3 is built from 14 residues. The CDR3 here is CASTLAGVTDTQYF. DNA of the CDR3: TGTGCCAGCACGTTAGCGGGGGTAACAGATACGCAGTATTTT.

The CDR3 loop is CASSQEARQSNYGYTF. The CDR3 DNA reads TGTGCCAGCAGCCAAGAGGCCCGACAGTCCAACTATGGCTACACCTTC. J is TRBJ1-2 and V is TRBV7-9; a possible D gene is TRBD1 (5 bases). The CDR3 spans 16 residues. The V gene's germline CDR1 is SEHNR and CDR2 FQNEAQ (reference sequence). Trimming took 5 bases from V and 2 from J, leaving 18 bases between them.

CDR3 protein: CASSLGNSYEQYF. CDR3 DNA: TGCGCCAGCAGCTTGGGTAACTCCTACGAGCAGTACTTC. This chain links TRBV5-1 with TRBJ2-7; no firm D call. Deletions cut 0 bases from V and 0 bases from J, with 4 bases between. Germline V gene lookup returns CDR1 SGHRS and CDR2 YFSETQ. This CDR3 comprises 13 residues. Using reference TRBV5-1 and TRBJ2-7 for the parts outside the CDR3, the full variable domain is KAGVTQTPRYLIKTRGQQVTLSCSPISGHRSVSWYQQTPGQGLQFLFEYFSETQRNKGNFPGRFSGRQFSNSRSEMNVSTLELGDSALYLCASSLGNSYEQYFGPGTRLTVT.

This chain uses TRBV10-2 with TRBJ1-1, with a tentative D call TRBD1 (6 bases). V lost 8 bases and J lost 4, with 17 bases in between. Germline V gene sequence: CDR1 WSHSY, CDR2 SAAADI. There are 14 residues in the CDR3. CDR3 loop: CASAPDSGITEAFF. The CDR3 DNA reads as TGCGCCAGCGCGCCGGACAGTGGGATCACTGAAGCTTTCTTT.

The V gene is TRBV6-5, the J gene TRBJ1-5, with TRBD1 matching 7 bases. CDR1 and CDR2 from the germline V gene are MNHEY and SVGAGI. J lost 6 bases, V lost 4 bases, and 6 bases had no gene match. CDR3 length equals 14 residues. Here the CDR3 reads CASSSRTGPQPQHF. CDR3 DNA sequence: TGTGCCAGCAGTTCACGGACAGGACCTCAGCCCCAGCATTTT.

This clone was seen a few times. The junction and the germline gene differ at one end; a read error may be behind it. The chain is built from TRBV7-9 and TRBJ1-1, with 7 nucleotides matching TRBD1. The germline gives CDR1 SEHNR, CDR2 FQNEAQ (reference sequence). The CDR3 extends over 13 amino acids. CDR3 in amino acids: CSSLQGLGTEAFF. Here the CDR3 DNA reads TGTTCCAGCCTACAGGGGCTGGGCACTGAAGCTTTCTTT.

V gene TRBV7-9 combines with J gene TRBJ2-1; perhaps TRBD2 as D (7 bases). Germline CDR1 reads SEHNR; CDR2 reads FQNEAQ (reference sequence). The CDR3 is 14 residues long. V dropped 8 bases and J dropped 3 bases, with 14 bases sitting between them. CDR3 DNA: TGTGCCAGCTCGCGCGGGGGCGACTACAATGAGCAGTTCTTC. Protein: CASSRGGDYNEQFF.

The chain links TRBV5-1 to TRBJ2-1, with D perhaps TRBD2 (5 bases). Per the germline V gene, CDR1 is SGHRS and CDR2 is YFSETQ. Trimming shortened V by 4 bases and J by 8 bases, and 16 bases separated the two germline ends. The CDR3 has 14 residues. This CDR3 reads CASSPPITRDEQFF. The DNA for the CDR3 is TGCGCCAGCAGCCCCCCTATCACTAGGGATGAGCAGTTCTTC.

This clone was found a few times. The chain combines TRBV6-4 with TRBJ2-2; unclear D gene. The DNA end is more similar to TRBJ1-1, so the J call may be wrong. The CDR3 spans 13 residues. Germline V CDR1 and CDR2: MRHNA, SNTAGT. CDR3: CASSDSYSTEAFF. The DNA for the CDR3 is TGTGCCAGCAGTGACTCTTACAGCACTGAAGCTTTCTTT.

This clone appeared once. This chain links TRBV6-5 with TRBJ1-6; TRBD1 matches 8 bases. This CDR3 has 14 amino acids. J gave up 9 bases and V 5 bases, and 6 bases lay outside the gene matches. Germline CDR1 reads MNHEY; CDR2 reads SVGAGI. CDR3 nucleotide sequence: TGTGCCAGCAGTGCGCAGGGGGCAAGTTCACCCCTCCACTTT. Translated, it gives CASSAQGASSPLHF.